Listed below are T cell receptor beta chains from one sample, sequenced in a study of Graves' ophthalmopathy and Graves' hyperthyroidism. TCRdb used MiXCR to reprocess the multiplex PCR reads, holding one entry per CDR3 protein. The table records under 200,000 distinct CDR3 sequences, roughly two fifths of them present only once. Material for sequencing was peripheral blood. The receptors were sampled from a middle-aged woman with Graves' ophthalmopathy. The CDR3 runs from the conserved cysteine through the conserved F or W. The D gene is left open where the match is weak. Clone size is shown for a subset of rows, as once, few, many or a class of expanded clone.

>TRBV25-1|once|NA|TRBJ1-5
CASSAHSNQPQHF
TGTGCCAGCAGTGCCCATAGCAATCAGCCCCAGCATTTT
>TRBV6-5|many|NA|TRBJ1-1
CASSYSAGMNTEAFF
TGTGCCAGCAGTTACTCGGCAGGGATGAACACTGAAGCTTTCTTT
>TRBV12-3/TRBV12-4|NA|TRBD1|TRBJ1-5
CASSPGTGYLNQPQHF
TGTGCCAGCAGTCCCGGGACAGGGTACCTCAATCAGCCCCAGCATTTT
>TRBV6-5|many|NA|TRBJ2-7
CASRGDGRSYEQYF
TGTGCCAGCAGGGGGGACGGCCGCTCCTACGAGCAGTACTTC
>TRBV2|many|NA|TRBJ1-2
CTSSANSFVDYTF
TGTACCAGCAGTGCAAACAGCTTCGTTGACTACACCTTC
>TRBV7-2|NA|NA|TRBJ2-5
CASSFFGGKETQYF
TGTGCCAGCAGCTTTTTCGGGGGAAAAGAGACCCAGTACTTC
>TRBV27|many|NA|TRBJ2-2
CASSRGPYTGELFF
TGTGCCAGCAGCCGGGGGCCATACACCGGGGAGCTGTTTTTT
>TRBV2|many|NA|TRBJ1-2
CASTGEVPGYTF
TGTGCCAGCACCGGGGAGGTTCCTGGCTACACCTTC
>TRBV5-1|many|NA|TRBJ2-2
CASSLWRNTGELFF
TGCGCCAGCAGCTTGTGGAGGAACACCGGGGAGCTGTTTTTT
>TRBV6-5|few|NA|TRBJ1-1
CASSSERGGSTEAFF
TGTGCCAGCAGTTCTGAAAGGGGCGGTAGCACTGAAGCTTTCTTT
>TRBV6-1|many|TRBD1|TRBJ2-7
CASSDFGQGRYEQYF
TGTGCCAGCAGTGATTTTGGACAGGGGCGCTACGAGCAGTACTTC
>TRBV6-2/TRBV6-3|NA|NA|TRBJ2-7
CASSPGVNEQYF
TGTGCCAGCAGCCCAGGGGTGAACGAGCAGTACTTC
>TRBV10-3|many|NA|TRBJ2-7
CAITRGENSYEQYF
TGTGCCATCACGAGAGGGGAAAACTCCTACGAGCAGTACTTC
>TRBV6-1|many|NA|TRBJ2-7
CASSEDSHREQYF
TGTGCCAGCAGTGAAGACAGCCACAGGGAGCAGTACTTC
>TRBV19|NA|NA|TRBJ2-5
CASSPDGQETQYF
TGTGCCAGTAGCCCGGACGGACAAGAGACCCAGTACTTC
>TRBV5-1|many|TRBD2|TRBJ2-4
CASRGLAGGGAKNIQYF
TGCGCCAGCAGGGGACTAGCGGGAGGTGGAGCCAAAAACATTCAGTACTTC
>TRBV12-3/TRBV12-4|NA|TRBD1|TRBJ1-6
CASTPTGTANSPLHF
TGTGCCAGCACCCCAACGGGGACAGCTAATTCACCCCTCCACTTT
>TRBV6-1|NA|NA|TRBJ1-2
CASSPDRTGGYTF
TGTGCCAGCAGTCCCGACAGGACGGGAGGCTACACCTTC
>TRBV12-3/TRBV12-4|NA|NA|TRBJ1-6
CASLSRGISPLHF
TGTGCCAGCCTCTCAAGGGGCATTTCACCCCTCCACTTT
>TRBV30|many|NA|TRBJ1-3
CAWSRGNAGNTIYF
TGTGCCTGGAGTAGGGGGAACGCCGGAAACACCATATATTTT
>TRBV11-1|many|NA|TRBJ1-3
CASSNPRQGIQFSGNTIYF
TGTGCCAGCAGCAACCCCCGTCAGGGAATCCAATTCTCTGGAAACACCATATATTTT
>TRBV20-1|NA|TRBD1|TRBJ2-2
CSASQGSTGELFF
TGCAGTGCTTCACAGGGGAGTACCGGGGAGCTGTTTTTT
>TRBV28|many|TRBD1|TRBJ1-1
CASSPVSGTGVMNTEAFF
TGTGCCAGCAGTCCAGTATCCGGGACAGGGGTCATGAACACTGAAGCTTTCTTT
>TRBV12-3/TRBV12-4|NA|TRBD1|TRBJ1-2
CASRSIGGGYGYTF
TGTGCCAGCAGATCCATAGGGGGCGGCTATGGCTACACCTTC
>TRBV30|NA|NA|TRBJ1-1
CAWRAILGQPNTEAFF
TGTGCCTGGAGAGCCATCCTGGGACAACCAAACACTGAAGCTTTCTTT
>TRBV6-2/TRBV6-3|many|TRBD1|TRBJ1-2
CASSDREYTF
TGTGCCAGCAGTGACAGGGAATACACCTTC
>TRBV12-3/TRBV12-4|few|NA|TRBJ2-5
CASSNTLRADRETQYF
TGTGCCAGCAGCAATACGCTCCGAGCGGACCGGGAGACCCAGTACTTC
>TRBV7-9|many|TRBD1|TRBJ1-5
CASSPTGDQPQHF
TGTGCCAGCAGCCCGACAGGGGATCAGCCCCAGCATTTT
>TRBV5-1|many|TRBD1|TRBJ1-2
CASSLTTGGVYGYTF
TGCGCCAGCAGCTTGACGACAGGGGGCGTGTATGGCTACACCTTC
>TRBV27|few|NA|TRBJ2-2
CASSGSWGLTGELFF
TGTGCCAGCAGTGGGTCTTGGGGGCTCACCGGGGAGCTGTTTTTT
>TRBV6-5|many|NA|TRBJ2-4
CASSYSRDSGAKNIQYF
TGTGCCAGCAGTTATTCTCGGGACTCCGGAGCCAAAAACATTCAGTACTTC
>TRBV28|many|NA|TRBJ2-4
CASREPSAKNIQYF
TGTGCCAGCAGGGAACCGTCAGCCAAAAACATTCAGTACTTC
>TRBV6-1|NA|TRBD1|TRBJ2-7
CVSSTQGASYEQYF
TGTGTCAGCAGTACGCAGGGGGCATCCTACGAGCAGTACTTC
>TRBV2|NA|NA|TRBJ1-5
CASSNRDNQPQHF
TGTGCCAGCAGTAACAGAGACAATCAGCCCCAGCATTTT
>TRBV12-5|NA|TRBD2|TRBJ2-7
CASGRTSGSDEQYF
TGTGCTAGTGGGCGGACTAGCGGGAGCGACGAGCAGTACTTC
>TRBV11-1|many|TRBD1|TRBJ2-5
CASSSDDREETQYF
TGTGCCAGCAGCTCCGATGACAGGGAAGAGACCCAGTACTTC
>TRBV7-2|NA|NA|TRBJ2-7
CASSGRRAYF
TGTGCCAGCAGCGGCCGGAGGGCGTACTTC
>TRBV7-8|NA|TRBD2|TRBJ2-7
CASSLAGGPQNEQYF
TGTGCCAGCAGCTTAGCGGGAGGGCCTCAAAACGAGCAGTACTTC
>TRBV14|NA|TRBD1|TRBJ1-6
CASSQEVQAGQGYNSYNSPLHF
TGTGCCAGCAGCCAAGAGGTCCAGGCGGGACAGGGCTACAACTCCTATAATTCACCCCTCCACTTT
>TRBV6-6|many|NA|TRBJ2-5
CASSYSGGSAETQYF
TGTGCCAGCAGTTACTCGGGGGGTTCAGCGGAGACCCAGTACTTC
>TRBV28|many|NA|TRBJ1-2
CASSAAEVNLGYTF
TGTGCCAGCAGCGCTGCAGAGGTCAATTTGGGCTACACCTTC
>TRBV6-5|NA|NA|TRBJ1-2
CASSYNNGGDYGYTF
TGTGCCAGCAGTTACAATAATGGGGGCGACTATGGCTACACCTTC
>TRBV28|many|NA|TRBJ2-7
CASSSPSRVAEQYF
TGTGCCAGCAGTTCCCCTAGCAGAGTTGCTGAGCAGTACTTC
>TRBV6-1|many|NA|TRBJ1-3
CASTQALSGNTIYF
TGTGCCAGCACCCAGGCCCTCTCTGGAAACACCATATATTTT
>TRBV5-1|many|NA|TRBJ2-5
CASSLEKQGQETQYF
TGCGCCAGCAGCTTGGAAAAACAGGGCCAAGAGACCCAGTACTTC